This T cell receptor (beta chain) was recovered during a study of blood T cell repertoires in COVID-19. Clones were sequenced by immunoSEQ multiplex PCR, and TCRdb holds only the in-frame ones, with some missing. The repertoire holds under 200,000 clones, with about 83% as singletons. Followed longitudinally, the Seattle patients had been enrolled during active infection. Germline loops: CDR1 MNHEY, CDR2 SMNVEV (reference sequence). The CDR3 is 15 residues long. V lost 1 base and J lost 3; bases outside the gene matches: 4. The chain joins TRBV27 to TRBJ2-7; 9 positions agree with TRBD1. Sequenced: peripheral blood. This clonotype was obtained from a woman over 75 with COVID-19, enrolled during active disease. CDR3 in amino acids: CASSLFWGQGYEQYF. The DNA for the CDR3 is TGTGCCAGCAGTTTATTTTGGGGACAGGGCTACGAGCAGTACTTC.